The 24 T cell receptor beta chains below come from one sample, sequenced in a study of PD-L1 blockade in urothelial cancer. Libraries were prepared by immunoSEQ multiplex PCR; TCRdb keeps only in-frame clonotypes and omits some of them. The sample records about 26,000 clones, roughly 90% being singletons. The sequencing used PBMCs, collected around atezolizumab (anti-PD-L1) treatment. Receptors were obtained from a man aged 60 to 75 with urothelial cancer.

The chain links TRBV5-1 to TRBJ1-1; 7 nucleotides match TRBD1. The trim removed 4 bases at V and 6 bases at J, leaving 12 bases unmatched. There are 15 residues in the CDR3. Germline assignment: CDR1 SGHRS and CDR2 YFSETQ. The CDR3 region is CASSGEGTAFSEAFF. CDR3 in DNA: TGCGCCAGCAGCGGAGAGGGGACAGCTTTTTCTGAAGCTTTCTTT.

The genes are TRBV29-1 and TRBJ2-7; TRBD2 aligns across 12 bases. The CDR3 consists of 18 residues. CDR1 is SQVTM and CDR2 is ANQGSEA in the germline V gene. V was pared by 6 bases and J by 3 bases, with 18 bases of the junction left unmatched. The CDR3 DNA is TGCAGCGTCTCCCCTTACTCGGTTGGACTAGCGGGGAACTACGAGCAGTACTTC. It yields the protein CSVSPYSVGLAGNYEQYF.

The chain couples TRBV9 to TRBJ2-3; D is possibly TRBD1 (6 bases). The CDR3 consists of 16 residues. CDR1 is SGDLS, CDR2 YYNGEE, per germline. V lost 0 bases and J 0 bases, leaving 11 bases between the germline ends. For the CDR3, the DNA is TGTGCCAGCAGCGTAGCTGGGGGACAAAGCACAGATACGCAGTATTTT. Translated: CASSVAGGQSTDTQYF.

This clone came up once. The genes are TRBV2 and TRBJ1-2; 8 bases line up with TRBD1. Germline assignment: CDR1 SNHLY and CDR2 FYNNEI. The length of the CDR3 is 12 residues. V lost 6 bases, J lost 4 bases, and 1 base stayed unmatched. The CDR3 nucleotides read TGTGCCAGCAGAGGGACAGGCTATGGCTACACCTTC. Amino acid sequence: CASRGTGYGYTF.

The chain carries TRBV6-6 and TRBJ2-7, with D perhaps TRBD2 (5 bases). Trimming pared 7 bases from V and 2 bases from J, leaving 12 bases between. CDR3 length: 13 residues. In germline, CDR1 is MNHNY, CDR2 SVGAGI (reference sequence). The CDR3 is CASTGISAYEQYF. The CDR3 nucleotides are TGTGCCAGCACGGGAATCTCGGCCTACGAGCAGTACTTC.

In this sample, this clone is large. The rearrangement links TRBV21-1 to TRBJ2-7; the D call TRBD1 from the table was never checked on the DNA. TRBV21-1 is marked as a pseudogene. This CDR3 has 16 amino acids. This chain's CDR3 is CASSKTPGYFSYEQYF. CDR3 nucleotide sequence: TGTGCCAGCAGCAAAACCCCAGGTTACTTCTCCTACGAGCAGTACTTC.

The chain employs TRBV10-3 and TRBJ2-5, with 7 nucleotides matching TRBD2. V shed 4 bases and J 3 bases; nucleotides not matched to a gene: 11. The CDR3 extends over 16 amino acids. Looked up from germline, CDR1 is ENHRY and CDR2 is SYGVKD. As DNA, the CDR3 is TGTGCCATCAGTGGCCCTTCCGCGGGAGCTAAAGAGACCCAGTACTTC. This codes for CAISGPSAGAKETQYF.

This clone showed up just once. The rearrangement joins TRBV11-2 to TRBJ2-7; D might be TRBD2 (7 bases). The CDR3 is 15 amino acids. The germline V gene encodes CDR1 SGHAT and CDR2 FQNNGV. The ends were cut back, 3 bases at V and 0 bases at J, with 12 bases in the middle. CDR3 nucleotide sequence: TGTGCCAGCAGCTTTCGAGGGGGGGACTCCTACGAGCAGTACTTC. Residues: CASSFRGGDSYEQYF.

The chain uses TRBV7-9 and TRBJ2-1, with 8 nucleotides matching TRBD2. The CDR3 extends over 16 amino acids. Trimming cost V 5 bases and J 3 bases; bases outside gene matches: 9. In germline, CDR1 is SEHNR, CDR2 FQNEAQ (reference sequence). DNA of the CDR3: TGTGCCAGCAGCCTTAGACTAGCGAGAGACTACAATGAGCAGTTCTTC. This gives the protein CASSLRLARDYNEQFF.

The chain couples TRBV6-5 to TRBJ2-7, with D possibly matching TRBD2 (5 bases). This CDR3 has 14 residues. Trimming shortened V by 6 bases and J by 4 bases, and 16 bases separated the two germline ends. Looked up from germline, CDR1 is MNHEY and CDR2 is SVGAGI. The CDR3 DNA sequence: TGTGCCAGCAGCGGATCCGGGAATCAGTACGAGCAGTACTTC. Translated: CASSGSGNQYEQYF.

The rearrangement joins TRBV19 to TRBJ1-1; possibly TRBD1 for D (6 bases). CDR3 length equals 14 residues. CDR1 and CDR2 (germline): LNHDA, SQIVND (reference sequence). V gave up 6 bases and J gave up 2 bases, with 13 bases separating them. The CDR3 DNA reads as TGTGCCAGTAGGGAGGGGGGGATTAACACTGAAGCTTTCTTT. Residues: CASREGGINTEAFF.

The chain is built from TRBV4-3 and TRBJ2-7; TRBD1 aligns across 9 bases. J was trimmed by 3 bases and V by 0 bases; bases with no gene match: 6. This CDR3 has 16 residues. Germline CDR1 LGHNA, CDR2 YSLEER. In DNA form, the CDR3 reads TGCGCCAGCAGCCAAGATCAGAACAGGGGGCTCTACGAGCAGTACTTC. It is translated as CASSQDQNRGLYEQYF.

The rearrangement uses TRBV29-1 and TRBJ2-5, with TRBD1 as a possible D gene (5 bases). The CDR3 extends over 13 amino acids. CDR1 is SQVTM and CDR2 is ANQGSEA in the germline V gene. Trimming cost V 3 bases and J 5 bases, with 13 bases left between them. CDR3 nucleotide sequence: TGCAGCGTTGAGCGCAGGGCGAAGGAGACCCAGTACTTC. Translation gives CSVERRAKETQYF.

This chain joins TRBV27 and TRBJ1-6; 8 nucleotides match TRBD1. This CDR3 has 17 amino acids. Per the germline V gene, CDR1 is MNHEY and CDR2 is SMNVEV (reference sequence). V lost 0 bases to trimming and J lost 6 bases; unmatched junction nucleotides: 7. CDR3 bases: TGTGCCAGCAGTTTATCGCTAAGGGACAGGTCTAATTCACCCCTCCACTTT. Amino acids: CASSLSLRDRSNSPLHF.

CDR3 sequence: CASSPLPAGANVLTF. The CDR3 DNA reads TGTGCCAGCTCACCACTACCGGCTGGGGCCAACGTCCTGACTTTC. J is TRBJ2-6 and V is TRBV18; D is uncertain. The CDR3 extends over 15 amino acids. Germline CDR1 and CDR2: KGHSH and LQKENI. V lost 1 base and J lost 2, with 6 bases in between.

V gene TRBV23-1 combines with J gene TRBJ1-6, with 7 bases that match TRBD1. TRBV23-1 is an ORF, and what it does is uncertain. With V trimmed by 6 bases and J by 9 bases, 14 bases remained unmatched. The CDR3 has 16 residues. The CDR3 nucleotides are TGCGCCAGCAGACTAAACCCTGGACAGGAGATTTCACCCCTCCACTTT. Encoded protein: CASRLNPGQEISPLHF.

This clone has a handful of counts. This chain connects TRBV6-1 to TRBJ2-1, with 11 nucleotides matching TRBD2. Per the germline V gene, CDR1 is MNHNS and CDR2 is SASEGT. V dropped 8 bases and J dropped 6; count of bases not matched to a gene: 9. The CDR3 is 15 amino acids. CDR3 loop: CASLLAGGASNEQFF. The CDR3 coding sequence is TGTGCCAGCCTGTTAGCGGGAGGGGCTAGCAATGAGCAGTTCTTC.

The CDR3: CASSPGTAYNEQFF. CDR3 sequence (DNA): TGTGCCAGCTCACCGGGGACAGCCTACAATGAGCAGTTCTTC. The chain combines TRBV18 with TRBJ2-1; 7 bases map to TRBD1. With V trimmed by 3 bases and J by 2 bases, 1 base remained unmatched. Per the germline V gene, CDR1 is KGHSH and CDR2 is LQKENI. This CDR3 is built from 14 residues.

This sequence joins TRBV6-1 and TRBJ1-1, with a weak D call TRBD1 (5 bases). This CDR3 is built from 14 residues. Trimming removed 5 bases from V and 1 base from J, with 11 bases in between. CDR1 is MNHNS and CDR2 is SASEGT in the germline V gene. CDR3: CASSKDTGNTEAFF. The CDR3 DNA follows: TGTGCCAGCAGTAAAGATACAGGGAACACTGAAGCTTTCTTT.

CDR3 sequence (DNA): TGTGCCAGCAGCGTAGGAGGAAGACCCACGGATACGCAGTATTTT. Protein product: CASSVGGRPTDTQYF. The chain recombines TRBV9 with TRBJ2-3; D call uncertain. The CDR3 covers 15 residues. In germline, CDR1 is SGDLS, CDR2 YYNGEE. The V and J ends lost 0 bases and 6 bases respectively, with 14 bases between them. Variable domain in full (rest from reference TRBV9 and TRBJ2-3): DSGVTQTPKHLITATGQRVTLRCSPRSGDLSVYWYQQSLDQGLQFLIQYYNGEERAKGNILERFSAQQFPDLHSELNLSSLELGDSALYFCASSVGGRPTDTQYFGPGTRLTVL.

The CDR3 DNA is TGCGCCAGCAGCTTCAGGGGACAGGGAGCCTACAATGAGCAGTTCTTC. It codes for CASSFRGQGAYNEQFF. The rearrangement uses TRBV5-1 and TRBJ2-1; 9 bases line up with TRBD1. J was trimmed by 2 bases and V by 2 bases; bases with no gene match: 5. Germline values: CDR1 SGHRS, CDR2 YFSETQ. The CDR3 sequence is 16 residues long.

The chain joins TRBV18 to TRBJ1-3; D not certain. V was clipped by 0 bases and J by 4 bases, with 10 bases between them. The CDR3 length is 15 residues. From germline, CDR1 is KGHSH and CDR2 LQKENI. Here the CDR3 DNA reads TGTGCCAGCTCACCACCACGCGTAATCGGAAACACCATATATTTT. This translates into CASSPPRVIGNTIYF.

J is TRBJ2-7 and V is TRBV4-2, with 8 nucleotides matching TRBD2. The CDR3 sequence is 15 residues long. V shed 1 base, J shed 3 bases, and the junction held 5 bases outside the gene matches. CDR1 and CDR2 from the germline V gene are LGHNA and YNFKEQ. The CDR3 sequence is CASSQAAGGGYEQYF. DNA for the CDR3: TGTGCCAGCAGCCAAGCGGCGGGAGGTGGCTACGAGCAGTACTTC.

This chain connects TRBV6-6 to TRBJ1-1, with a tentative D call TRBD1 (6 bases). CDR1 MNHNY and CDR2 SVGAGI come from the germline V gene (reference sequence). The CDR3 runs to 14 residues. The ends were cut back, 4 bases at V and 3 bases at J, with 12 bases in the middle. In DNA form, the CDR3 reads TGTGCCAGCAGTTCACAGGGTTATGACACTGAAGCTTTCTTT. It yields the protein CASSSQGYDTEAFF.